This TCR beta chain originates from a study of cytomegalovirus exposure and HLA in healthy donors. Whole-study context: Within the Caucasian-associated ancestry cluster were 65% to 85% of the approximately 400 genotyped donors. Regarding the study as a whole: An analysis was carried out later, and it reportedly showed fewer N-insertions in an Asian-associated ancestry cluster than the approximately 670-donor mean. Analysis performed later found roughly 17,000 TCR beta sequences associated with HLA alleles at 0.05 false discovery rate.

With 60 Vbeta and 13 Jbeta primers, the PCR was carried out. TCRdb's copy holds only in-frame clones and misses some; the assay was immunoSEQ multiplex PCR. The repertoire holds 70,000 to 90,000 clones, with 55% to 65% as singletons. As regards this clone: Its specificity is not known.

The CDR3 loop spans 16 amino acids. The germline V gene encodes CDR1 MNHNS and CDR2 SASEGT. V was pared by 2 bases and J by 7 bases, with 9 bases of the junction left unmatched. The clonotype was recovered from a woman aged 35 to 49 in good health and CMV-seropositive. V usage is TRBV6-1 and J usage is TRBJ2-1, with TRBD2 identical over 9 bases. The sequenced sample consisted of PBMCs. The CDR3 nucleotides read TGTGCCAGCAGTGAATATCTAGCGGGATTAGGTAATGAGCAGTTCTTC. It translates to CASSEYLAGLGNEQFF.